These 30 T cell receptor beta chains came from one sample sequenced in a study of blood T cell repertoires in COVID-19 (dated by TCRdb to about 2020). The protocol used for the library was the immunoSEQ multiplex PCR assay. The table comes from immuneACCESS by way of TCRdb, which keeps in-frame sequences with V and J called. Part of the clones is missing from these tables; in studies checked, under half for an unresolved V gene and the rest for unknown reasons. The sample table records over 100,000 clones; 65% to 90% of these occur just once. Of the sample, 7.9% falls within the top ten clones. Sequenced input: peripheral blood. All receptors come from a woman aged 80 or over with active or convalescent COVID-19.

CDR3 loop: CASSLEDRGELNEQFF. The CDR3 region has the DNA TGTGCCAGCAGCTTGGAGGACAGGGGGGAACTGAATGAGCAGTTCTTC. J is TRBJ2-1 and V is TRBV7-8; 10 bases are a match to TRBD1. This CDR3 comprises 16 residues. CDR1 and CDR2 from the germline V gene are SGHVS and FQNEAQ. The V gene end was trimmed by 3 bases and the J gene end by 7 bases; junction bases not matched to a gene: 9.

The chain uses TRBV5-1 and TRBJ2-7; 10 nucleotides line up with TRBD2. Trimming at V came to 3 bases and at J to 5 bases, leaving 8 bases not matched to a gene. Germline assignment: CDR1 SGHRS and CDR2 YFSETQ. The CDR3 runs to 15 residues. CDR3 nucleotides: TGCGCCAGCAGCTCCCAAGCGGGAGGGAACCACGAGCAGTACTTC. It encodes CASSSQAGGNHEQYF.

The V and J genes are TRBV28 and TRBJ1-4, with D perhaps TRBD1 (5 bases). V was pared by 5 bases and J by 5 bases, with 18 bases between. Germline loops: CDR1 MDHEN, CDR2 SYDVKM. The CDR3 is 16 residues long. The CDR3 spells CASSEFPGGANEKLFF. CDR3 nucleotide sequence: TGTGCCAGCAGTGAATTTCCGGGAGGGGCGAATGAAAAACTGTTTTTT. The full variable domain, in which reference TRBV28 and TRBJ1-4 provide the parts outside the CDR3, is DVKVTQSSRYLVKRTGEKVFLECVQDMDHENMFWYRQDPGLGLRLIYFSYDVKMKEKGDIPEGYSVSREKKERFSLILESASTNQTSMYLCASSEFPGGANEKLFFGSGTQLSVL.

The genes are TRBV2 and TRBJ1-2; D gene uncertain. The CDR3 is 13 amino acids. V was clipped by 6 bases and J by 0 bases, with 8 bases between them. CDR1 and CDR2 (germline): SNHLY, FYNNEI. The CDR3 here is CASREPANYGYTF. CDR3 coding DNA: TGTGCCAGCAGGGAACCGGCTAACTATGGCTACACCTTC.

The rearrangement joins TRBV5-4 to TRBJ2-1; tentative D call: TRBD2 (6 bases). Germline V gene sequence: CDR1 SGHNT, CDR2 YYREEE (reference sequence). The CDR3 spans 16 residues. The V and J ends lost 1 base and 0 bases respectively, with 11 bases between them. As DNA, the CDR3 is TGTGCCAGCAGCTTGACTAGCCGCAGCTCCTACAATGAGCAGTTCTTC. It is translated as CASSLTSRSSYNEQFF. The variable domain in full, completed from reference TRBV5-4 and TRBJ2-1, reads ETGVTQSPTHLIKTRGQQVTLRCSSQSGHNTVSWYQQALGQGPQFIFQYYREEENGRGNFPPRFSGLQFPNYSSELNVNALELDDSALYLCASSLTSRSSYNEQFFGPGTRLTVL.

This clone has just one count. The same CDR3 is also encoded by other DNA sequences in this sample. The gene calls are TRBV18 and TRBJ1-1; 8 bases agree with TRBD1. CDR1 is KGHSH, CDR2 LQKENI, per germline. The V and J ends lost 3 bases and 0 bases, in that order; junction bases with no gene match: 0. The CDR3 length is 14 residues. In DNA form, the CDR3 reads TGTGCCAGCTCACCGGGACAGGTGAACACTGAAGCTTTCTTT. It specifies CASSPGQVNTEAFF.

In DNA, the CDR3 is TGTGCCAGCAGTTCCGGGACAGCCTTTCACGAGCAGTACTTC. Amino acids: CASSSGTAFHEQYF. The rearrangement joins TRBV6-5 to TRBJ2-7, with 7 bases fitting TRBD1. The CDR3 runs to 14 residues. The germline CDR1 and CDR2 sequences are MNHEY and SVGAGI. V gave up 4 bases and J gave up 5 bases; unmatched junction bases: 8.

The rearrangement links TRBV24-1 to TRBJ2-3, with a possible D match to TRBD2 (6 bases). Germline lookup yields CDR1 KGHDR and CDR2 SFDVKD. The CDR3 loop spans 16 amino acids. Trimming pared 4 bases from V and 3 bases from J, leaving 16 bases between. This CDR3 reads CATSDRTGRGTDTQYF. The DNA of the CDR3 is TGTGCCACCAGTGACCGGACTGGCCGGGGGACAGATACGCAGTATTTT.

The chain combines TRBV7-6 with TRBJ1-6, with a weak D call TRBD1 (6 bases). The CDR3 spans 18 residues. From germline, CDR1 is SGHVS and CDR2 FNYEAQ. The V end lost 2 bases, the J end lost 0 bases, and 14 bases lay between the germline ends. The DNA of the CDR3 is TGTGCCAGCAGCTTAAAAGGAGACAGGAGCTCCTATAATTCACCCCTCCACTTT. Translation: CASSLKGDRSSYNSPLHF.

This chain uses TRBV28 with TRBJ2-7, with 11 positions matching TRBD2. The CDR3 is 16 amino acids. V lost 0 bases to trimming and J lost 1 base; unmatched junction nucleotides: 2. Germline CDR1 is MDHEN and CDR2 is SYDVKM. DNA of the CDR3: TGTGCCAGCAGTTTATGGGTAGCGGGAGGGTCCTACGAGCAGTACTTC. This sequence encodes CASSLWVAGGSYEQYF. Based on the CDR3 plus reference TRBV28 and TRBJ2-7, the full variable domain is DVKVTQSSRYLVKRTGEKVFLECVQDMDHENMFWYRQDPGLGLRLIYFSYDVKMKEKGDIPEGYSVSREKKERFSLILESASTNQTSMYLCASSLWVAGGSYEQYFGPGTRLTVT.

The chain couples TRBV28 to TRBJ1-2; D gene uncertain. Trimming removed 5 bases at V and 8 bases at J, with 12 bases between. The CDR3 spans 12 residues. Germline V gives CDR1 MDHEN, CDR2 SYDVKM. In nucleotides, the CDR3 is TGTGCCAGCAGTGATGGCCGGCGGGGCTACACCTTC. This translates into CASSDGRRGYTF.

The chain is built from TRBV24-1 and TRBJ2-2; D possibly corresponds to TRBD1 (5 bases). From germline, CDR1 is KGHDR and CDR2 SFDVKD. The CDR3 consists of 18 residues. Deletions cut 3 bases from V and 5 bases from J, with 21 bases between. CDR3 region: CATSDRQGIPLGTGELFF. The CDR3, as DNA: TGTGCCACCAGTGATCGGCAGGGCATACCTCTGGGGACCGGGGAGCTGTTTTTT.

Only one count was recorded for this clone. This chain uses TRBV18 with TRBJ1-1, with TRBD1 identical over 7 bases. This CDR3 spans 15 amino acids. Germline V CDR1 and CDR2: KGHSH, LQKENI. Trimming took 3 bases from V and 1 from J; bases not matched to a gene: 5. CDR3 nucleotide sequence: TGTGCCAGCTCACCTAAGACAGGGCAGAACACTGAAGCTTTCTTT. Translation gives CASSPKTGQNTEAFF.

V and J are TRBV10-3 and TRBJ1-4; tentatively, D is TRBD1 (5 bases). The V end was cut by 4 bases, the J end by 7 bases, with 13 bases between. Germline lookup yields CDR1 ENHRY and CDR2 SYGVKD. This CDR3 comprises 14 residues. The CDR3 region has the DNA TGTGCCATCAGTGGTTCCAGGGATTCTGAAAAACTGTTTTTT. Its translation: CAISGSRDSEKLFF.

This CDR3 reads CASSQTGGGGNTIYF. Written as DNA, the CDR3 is TGTGCCAGCAGTCAAACAGGGGGTGGTGGAAACACCATATATTTT. The gene calls are TRBV28 and TRBJ1-3; 8 nucleotides match TRBD1. Trimming cost V 5 bases and J 3 bases; bases outside gene matches: 6. CDR1 and CDR2 (germline): MDHEN, SYDVKM. The CDR3 covers 15 residues.

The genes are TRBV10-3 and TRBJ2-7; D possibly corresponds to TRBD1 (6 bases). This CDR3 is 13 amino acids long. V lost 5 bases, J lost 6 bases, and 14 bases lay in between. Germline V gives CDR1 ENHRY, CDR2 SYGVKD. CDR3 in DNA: TGTGCCATCAGTAAATCACAGGGTACCGAGCAGTACTTC. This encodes CAISKSQGTEQYF.

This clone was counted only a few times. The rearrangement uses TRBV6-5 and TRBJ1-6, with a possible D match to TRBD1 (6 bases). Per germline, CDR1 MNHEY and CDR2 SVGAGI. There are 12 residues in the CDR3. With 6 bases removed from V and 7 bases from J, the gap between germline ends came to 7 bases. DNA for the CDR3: TGTGCCAGCAGCACAGGGAATTCACCCCTCCACTTT. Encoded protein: CASSTGNSPLHF.

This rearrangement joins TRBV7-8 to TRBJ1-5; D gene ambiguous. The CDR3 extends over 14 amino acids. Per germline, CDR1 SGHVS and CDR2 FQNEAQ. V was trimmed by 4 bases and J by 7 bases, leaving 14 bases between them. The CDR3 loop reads CASSSLVGVQPQHF. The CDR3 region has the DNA TGTGCCAGCAGCTCTTTAGTCGGGGTCCAGCCCCAGCATTTT.

DNA of the CDR3: TGTGCCAGCAGTGGAGGGGGCATCCGGGAGCTGTTTTTT. Its translation is CASSGGGIRELFF. V usage is TRBV2 and J usage is TRBJ2-2; 7 nucleotides match TRBD1. The CDR3 sequence is 13 residues long. Germline V CDR1 and CDR2: SNHLY, FYNNEI. Trimming removed 4 bases from V and 9 bases from J; junction bases left unmatched: 5.

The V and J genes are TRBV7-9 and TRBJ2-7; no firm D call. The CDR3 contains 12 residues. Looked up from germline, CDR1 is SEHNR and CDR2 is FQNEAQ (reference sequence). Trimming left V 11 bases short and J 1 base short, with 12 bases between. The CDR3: CAVEVKSYEQYF. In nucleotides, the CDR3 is TGTGCCGTTGAGGTTAAATCCTACGAGCAGTACTTC.

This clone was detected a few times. DNA of the CDR3: TGTGCCAGCAGCCAAGGGGCCCGCTCGGGATCACCCCTCCACTTT. Its protein is CASSQGARSGSPLHF. The chain employs TRBV14 and TRBJ1-6; D not certain. Germline assignment: CDR1 SGHDN and CDR2 FVKESK. CDR3 length: 15 amino acids. Trimming stripped 1 base from V and 10 bases from J, with 14 bases between.

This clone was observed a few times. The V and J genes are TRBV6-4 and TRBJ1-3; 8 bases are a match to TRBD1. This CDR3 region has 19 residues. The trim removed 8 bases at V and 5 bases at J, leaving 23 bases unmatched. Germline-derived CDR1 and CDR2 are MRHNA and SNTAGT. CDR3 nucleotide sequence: TGTGCCAGCCCTGACAATCAGGGGGCTCCTAATTCAGCCCGAAACACCATATATTTT. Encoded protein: CASPDNQGAPNSARNTIYF.

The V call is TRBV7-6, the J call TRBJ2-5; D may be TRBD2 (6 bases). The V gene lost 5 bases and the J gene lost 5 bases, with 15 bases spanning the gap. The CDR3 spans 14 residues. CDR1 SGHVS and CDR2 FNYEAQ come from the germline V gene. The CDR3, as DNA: TGTGCCAGCAGCCCAGATGGGGGGAAGGAGACCCAGTACTTC. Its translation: CASSPDGGKETQYF.

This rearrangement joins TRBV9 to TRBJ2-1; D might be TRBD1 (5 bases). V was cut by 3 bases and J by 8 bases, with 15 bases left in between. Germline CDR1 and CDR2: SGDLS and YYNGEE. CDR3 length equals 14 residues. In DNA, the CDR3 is TGTGCCAGCAGCGAAAGCCAGCTCAGGGATGAGCAGTTCTTC. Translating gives CASSESQLRDEQFF.

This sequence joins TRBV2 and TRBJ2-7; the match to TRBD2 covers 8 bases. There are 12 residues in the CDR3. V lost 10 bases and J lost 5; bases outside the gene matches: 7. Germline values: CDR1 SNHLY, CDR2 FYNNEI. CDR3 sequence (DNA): TGTGCCACGGGGGGGCTAGTCAACGAGCAGTACTTC. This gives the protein CATGGLVNEQYF.

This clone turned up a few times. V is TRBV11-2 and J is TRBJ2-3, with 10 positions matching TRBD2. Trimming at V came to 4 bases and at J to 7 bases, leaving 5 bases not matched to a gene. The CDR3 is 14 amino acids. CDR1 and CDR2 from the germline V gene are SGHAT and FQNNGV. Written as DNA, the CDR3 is TGTGCCAGCAGCTCGAGACTAGCGGGTAATACGCAGTATTTT. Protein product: CASSSRLAGNTQYF.

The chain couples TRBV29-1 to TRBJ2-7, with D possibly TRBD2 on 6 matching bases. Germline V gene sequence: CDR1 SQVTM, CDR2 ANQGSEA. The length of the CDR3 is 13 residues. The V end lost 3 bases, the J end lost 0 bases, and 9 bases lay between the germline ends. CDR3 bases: TGCAGCGTTGATGGGGGGAGCTCCTACGAGCAGTACTTC. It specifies CSVDGGSSYEQYF.

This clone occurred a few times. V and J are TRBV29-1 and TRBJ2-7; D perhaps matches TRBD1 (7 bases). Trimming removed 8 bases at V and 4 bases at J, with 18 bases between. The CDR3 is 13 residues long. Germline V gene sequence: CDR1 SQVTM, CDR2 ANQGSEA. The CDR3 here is CSPWARGRYEQYF. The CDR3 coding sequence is TGCAGCCCTTGGGCCAGGGGGAGGTACGAGCAGTACTTC.

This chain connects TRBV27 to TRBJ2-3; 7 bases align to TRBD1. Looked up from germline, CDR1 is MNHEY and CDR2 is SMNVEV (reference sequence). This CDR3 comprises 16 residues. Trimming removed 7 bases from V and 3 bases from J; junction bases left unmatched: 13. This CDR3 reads CASTVMGQLGTDTQYF. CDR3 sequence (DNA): TGTGCCAGCACCGTCATGGGACAGCTAGGAACAGATACGCAGTATTTT.

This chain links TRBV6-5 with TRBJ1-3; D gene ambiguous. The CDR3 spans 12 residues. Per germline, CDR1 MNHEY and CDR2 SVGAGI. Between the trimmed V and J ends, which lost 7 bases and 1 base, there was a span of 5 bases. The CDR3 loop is CASTMSGNTIYF. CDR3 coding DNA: TGTGCCAGCACTATGTCTGGAAACACCATATATTTT.